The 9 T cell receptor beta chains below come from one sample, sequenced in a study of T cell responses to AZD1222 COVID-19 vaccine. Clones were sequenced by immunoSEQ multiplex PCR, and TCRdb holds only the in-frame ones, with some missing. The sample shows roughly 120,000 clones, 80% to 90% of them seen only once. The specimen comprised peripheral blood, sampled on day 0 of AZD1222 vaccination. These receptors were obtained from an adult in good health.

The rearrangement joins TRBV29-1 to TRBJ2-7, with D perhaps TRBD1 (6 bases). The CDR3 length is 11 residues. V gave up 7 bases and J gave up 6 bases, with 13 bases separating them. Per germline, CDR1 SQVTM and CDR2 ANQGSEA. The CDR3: CSAWTVSEQYF. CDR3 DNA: TGCAGCGCCTGGACAGTTAGCGAGCAGTACTTC.

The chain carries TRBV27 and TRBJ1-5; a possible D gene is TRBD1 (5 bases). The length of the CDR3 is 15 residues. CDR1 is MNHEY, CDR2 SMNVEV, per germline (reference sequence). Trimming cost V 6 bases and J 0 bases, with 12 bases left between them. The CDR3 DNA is TGTGCCAGCAGCTGGGGGACGGATAGCAATCAGCCCCAGCATTTT. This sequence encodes CASSWGTDSNQPQHF.

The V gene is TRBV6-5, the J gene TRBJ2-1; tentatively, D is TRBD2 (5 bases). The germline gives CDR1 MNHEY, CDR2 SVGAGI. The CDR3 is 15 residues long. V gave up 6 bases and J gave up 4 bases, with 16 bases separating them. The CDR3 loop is CASSRPGLTYNEQFF. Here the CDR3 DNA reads TGTGCCAGCAGCCGACCAGGACTGACTTACAATGAGCAGTTCTTC.

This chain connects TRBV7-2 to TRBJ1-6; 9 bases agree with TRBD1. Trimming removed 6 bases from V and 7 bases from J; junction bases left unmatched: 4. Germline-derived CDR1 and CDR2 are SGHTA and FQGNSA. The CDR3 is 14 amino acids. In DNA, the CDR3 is TGTGCCAGCAGTCCGACAGGGGGGAATTCACCCCTCCACTTT. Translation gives CASSPTGGNSPLHF.

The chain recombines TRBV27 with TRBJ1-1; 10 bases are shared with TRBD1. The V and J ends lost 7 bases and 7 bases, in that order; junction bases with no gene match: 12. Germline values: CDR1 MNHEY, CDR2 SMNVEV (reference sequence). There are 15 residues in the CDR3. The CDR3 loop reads CASNRDRGPEGEAFF. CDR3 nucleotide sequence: TGTGCCAGCAATCGGGACAGGGGCCCTGAGGGTGAAGCTTTCTTT.

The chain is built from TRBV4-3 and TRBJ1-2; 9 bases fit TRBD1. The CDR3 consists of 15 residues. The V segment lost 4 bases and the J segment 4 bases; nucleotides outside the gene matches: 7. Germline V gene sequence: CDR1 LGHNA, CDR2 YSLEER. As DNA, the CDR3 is TGCGCCAGCAGCCCCCTGGGACAGGGCGCCTATGGCTACACCTTC. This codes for CASSPLGQGAYGYTF.

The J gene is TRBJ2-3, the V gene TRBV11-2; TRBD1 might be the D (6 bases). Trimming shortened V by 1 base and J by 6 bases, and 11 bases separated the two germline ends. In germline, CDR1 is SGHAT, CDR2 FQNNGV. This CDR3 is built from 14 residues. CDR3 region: CASSLGGLADTQYF. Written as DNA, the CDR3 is TGTGCCAGCAGCTTAGGGGGGCTCGCCGATACGCAGTATTTT.

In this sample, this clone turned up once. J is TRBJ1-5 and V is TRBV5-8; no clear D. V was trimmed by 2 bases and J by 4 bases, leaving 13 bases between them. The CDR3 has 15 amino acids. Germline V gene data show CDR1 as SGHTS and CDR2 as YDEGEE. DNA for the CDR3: TGTGCCAGCAGCTTCATTAGCCGGGAAAATCAGCCCCAGCATTTT. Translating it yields CASSFISRENQPQHF.

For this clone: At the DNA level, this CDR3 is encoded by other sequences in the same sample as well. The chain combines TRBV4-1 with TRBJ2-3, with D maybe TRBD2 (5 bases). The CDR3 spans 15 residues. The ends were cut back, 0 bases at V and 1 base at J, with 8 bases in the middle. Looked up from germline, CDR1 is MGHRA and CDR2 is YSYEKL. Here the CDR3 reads CASSQEGRGTDTQYF. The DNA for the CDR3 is TGCGCCAGCAGCCAAGAAGGGCGGGGCACAGATACGCAGTATTTT.